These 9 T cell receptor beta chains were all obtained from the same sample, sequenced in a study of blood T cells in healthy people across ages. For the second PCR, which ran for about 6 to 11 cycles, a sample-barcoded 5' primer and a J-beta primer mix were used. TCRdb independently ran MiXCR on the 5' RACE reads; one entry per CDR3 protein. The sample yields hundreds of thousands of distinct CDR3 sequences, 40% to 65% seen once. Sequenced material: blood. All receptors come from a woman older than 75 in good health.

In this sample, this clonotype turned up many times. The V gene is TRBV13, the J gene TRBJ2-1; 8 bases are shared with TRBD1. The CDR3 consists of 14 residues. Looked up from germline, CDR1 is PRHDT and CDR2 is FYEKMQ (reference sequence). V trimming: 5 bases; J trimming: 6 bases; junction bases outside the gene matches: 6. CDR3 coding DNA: TGTGCCAGCAGCCGCCCAACAGGGGGCAATGAGCAGTTCTTC. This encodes CASSRPTGGNEQFF.

CDR3 nucleotide sequence: TGCAGCGTTAATTTCTTTGGGCCGAGAGGGCACATTCAGTACTTC. It encodes CSVNFFGPRGHIQYF. The chain recombines TRBV29-1 with TRBJ2-4; D might be TRBD2 (5 bases). V lost 5 bases, J lost 8 bases, and 22 bases lay in between. Looked up from germline, CDR1 is SQVTM and CDR2 is ANQGSEA. The CDR3 covers 15 residues.

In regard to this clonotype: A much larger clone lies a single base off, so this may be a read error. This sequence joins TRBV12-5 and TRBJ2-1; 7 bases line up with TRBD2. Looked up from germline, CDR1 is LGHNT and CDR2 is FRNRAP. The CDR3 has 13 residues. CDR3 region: CAGGLGGRNEQFF. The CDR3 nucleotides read TGTGCTGGTGGTTTGGGAGGGAGGAATGAGCAGTTCTTC.

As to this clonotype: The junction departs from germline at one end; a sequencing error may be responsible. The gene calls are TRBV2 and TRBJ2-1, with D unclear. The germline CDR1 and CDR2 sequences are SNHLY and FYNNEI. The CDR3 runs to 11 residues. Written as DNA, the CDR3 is TGTGACAGCAGTTTCGGCAATGAGCAGTTCTTC. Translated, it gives CDSSFGNEQFF.

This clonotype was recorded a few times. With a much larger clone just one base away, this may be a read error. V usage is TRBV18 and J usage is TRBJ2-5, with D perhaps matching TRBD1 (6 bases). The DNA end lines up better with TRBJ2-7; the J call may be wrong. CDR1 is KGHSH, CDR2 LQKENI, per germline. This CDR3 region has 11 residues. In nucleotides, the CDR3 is TGTGCCAGCTCAGAAGGGGGCGAGCAGTACTTC. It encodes CASSEGGEQYF.

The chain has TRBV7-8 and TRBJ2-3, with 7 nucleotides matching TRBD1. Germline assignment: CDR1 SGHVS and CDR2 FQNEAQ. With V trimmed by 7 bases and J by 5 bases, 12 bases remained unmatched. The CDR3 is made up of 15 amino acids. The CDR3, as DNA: TGTGCCAGCACTCAAGGGGCAGGGGGATTAGATACGCAGTATTTT. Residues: CASTQGAGGLDTQYF. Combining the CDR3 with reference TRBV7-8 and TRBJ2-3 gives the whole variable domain GAGVSQSPRYKVAKRGQDVALRCDPISGHVSLFWYQQALGQGPEFLTYFQNEAQLDKSGLPSDRFFAERPEGSVSTLKIQRTQQEDSAVYLCASTQGAGGLDTQYFGPGTRLTVL.

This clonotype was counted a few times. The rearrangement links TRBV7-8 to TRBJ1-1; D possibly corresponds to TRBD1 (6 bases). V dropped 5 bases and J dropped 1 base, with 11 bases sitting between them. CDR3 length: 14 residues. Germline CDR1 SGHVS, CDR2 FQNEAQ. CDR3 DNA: TGTGCCAGCAGCCCACAGACAGGGAACACTGAAGCTTTCTTT. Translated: CASSPQTGNTEAFF.

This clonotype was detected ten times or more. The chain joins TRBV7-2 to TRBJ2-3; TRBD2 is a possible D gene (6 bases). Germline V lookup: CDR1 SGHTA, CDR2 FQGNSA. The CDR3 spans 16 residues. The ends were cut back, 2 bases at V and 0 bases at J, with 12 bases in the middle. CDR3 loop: CASSLSLGTSTDTQYF. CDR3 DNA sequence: TGTGCCAGCAGCTTAAGTCTCGGGACTAGCACAGATACGCAGTATTTT. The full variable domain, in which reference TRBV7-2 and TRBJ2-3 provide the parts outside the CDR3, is GAGVSQSPSNKVTEKGKDVELRCDPISGHTALYWYRQSLGQGLEFLIYFQGNSAPDKSGLPSDRFSAERTGGSVSTLTIQRTQQEDSAVYLCASSLSLGTSTDTQYFGPGTRLTVL.

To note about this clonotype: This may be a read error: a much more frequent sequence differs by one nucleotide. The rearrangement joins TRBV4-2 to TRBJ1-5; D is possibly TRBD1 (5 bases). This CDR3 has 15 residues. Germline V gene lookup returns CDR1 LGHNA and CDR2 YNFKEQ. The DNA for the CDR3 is TGTGCCAGCAGCCTATTGGGGGAGGTCAATCGGCCCCAGCATTTT. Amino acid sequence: CASSLLGEVNRPQHF.